This T cell receptor (beta chain) comes out of a study of blood T cell repertoires in COVID-19. TCRdb keeps only in-frame clones here, not all; method: immunoSEQ multiplex PCR. The profile shows approximately 130,000 clones, roughly 90% of them singletons. The trim removed 0 bases at V and 1 base at J, leaving 6 bases unmatched. The CDR3 totals 16 residues. The germline gives CDR1 SGHRS, CDR2 YFSETQ. Input material: peripheral blood. This TCR was recovered from a middle-aged man with acute or convalescent COVID-19. The genes are TRBV5-1 and TRBJ2-5; TRBD2 matches at 7 bases. CDR3 coding DNA: TGCGCCAGCAGCTTGGTGGCTAGCGGAGGCCAAGAGACCCAGTACTTC. This sequence encodes CASSLVASGGQETQYF.